These 2 T cell receptor beta chains were all obtained from the same sample, sequenced in a study of blood T cells in healthy people across ages. A second PCR of about 7 to 11 cycles used a sample-barcoded 5' primer and a J-beta primer mix. Each CDR3 protein is one row after TCRdb ran MiXCR on the 5' RACE reads. The table lists over 450,000 distinct CDR3 sequences, under 30% of them singletons. This sample also appeared in a second study, on T cells of mothers and their children.

Specimen: blood. These receptors all come from a boy between 10 and 17 years old in good health.

The chain joins TRBV7-9 to TRBJ2-5; D gene uncertain. The V and J ends lost 5 bases and 7 bases respectively, with 8 bases between them. CDR1 SEHNR and CDR2 FQNEAQ come from the germline V gene (reference sequence). CDR3 length: 11 amino acids. CDR3: CASSDSGTQYF. CDR3 bases: TGTGCCAGCAGCGATAGTGGGACCCAGTACTTC.

The chain's CDR3 is CASSGLSVRGLLSSMLNTEAFF. In DNA form, the CDR3 reads TGTGCCAGCAGTGGCCTTTCCGTCAGGGGGCTCCTATCCTCAATGCTGAACACTGAAGCTTTCTTT. V is TRBV27 and J is TRBJ1-1; TRBD1 matches at 8 bases. The CDR3 consists of 22 residues. Germline CDR1 is MNHEY and CDR2 is SMNVEV (reference sequence). Trimming removed 5 bases from V and 0 bases from J; junction bases left unmatched: 26.